Listed below are T cell receptor beta chains from one sample, sequenced in a study of blood T cell repertoires in COVID-19. Produced via immunoSEQ multiplex PCR; TCRdb's table is partial and in-frame only. This sample has 250,000 or so clones; 86% occur once, and the top ten carry approximately 10%. Specimen: peripheral blood. Every receptor here comes from a man aged 35-49 years with active or convalescent COVID-19. Each CDR3 is given with its conserved first and last residue. A D gene is named only where the DNA matches it firmly. Clone size is stated in some rows and not others, as once, few, many or a class when expanded.

CDR3,DNA,V,D,size,J
CASSFTFGSTEAFF,TGTGCCAGCAGTTTTACATTTGGGAGTACTGAAGCTTTCTTT,TRBV7-9,-,few,TRBJ1-1
CATSDPAASGAVNEQFF,TGTGCCACCAGTGACCCTGCGGCTAGCGGGGCTGTAAATGAGCAGTTCTTC,TRBV24-1,TRBD2,-,TRBJ2-1
CASSLGRTAYEQYF,TGTGCCAGCAGCTTAGGGAGGACCGCCTACGAGCAGTACTTC,TRBV11-3,-,-,TRBJ2-7
CASSPTTGGNSPLHF,TGTGCCAGCAGTCCCACGACAGGCGGAAATTCACCCCTCCACTTT,TRBV2,-,-,TRBJ1-6
CASSLRRDGELFF,TGCGCCAGCAGCTTGCGGCGGGACGGGGAGCTGTTTTTT,TRBV5-1,-,-,TRBJ2-2
CASSPPTGASYEQYF,TGTGCCAGCTCACCACCGACAGGGGCCTCCTACGAGCAGTACTTC,TRBV18,TRBD1,-,TRBJ2-7
CASSFYSNNYGYTF,TGTGCCAGCAGTTTTTACAGTAATAACTATGGCTACACCTTC,TRBV28,-,once,TRBJ1-2
CASSPGQGGNEQFF,TGTGCTAGCAGCCCCGGGCAGGGCGGCAATGAGCAGTTCTTC,TRBV7-7,-,-,TRBJ2-1
CASSLIITGELFF,TGTGCCAGCAGCTTAATTATTACCGGGGAGCTGTTTTTT,TRBV7-3,-,-,TRBJ2-2
CASGTGITGELFF,TGCGCCAGCGGGACAGGGATCACCGGGGAGCTGTTTTTT,TRBV10-1,TRBD1,-,TRBJ2-2
CASSLAGFTDTQYF,TGTGCCAGCAGTTTAGCGGGGTTCACAGATACGCAGTATTTT,TRBV6-5,TRBD2,-,TRBJ2-3
CSVHPAERDSTDTQYF,TGCAGCGTACACCCCGCCGAGCGCGATAGCACAGATACGCAGTATTTT,TRBV29-1,-,-,TRBJ2-3
CASSLSAYEQYF,TGTGCCAGCAGCTTATCCGCCTACGAGCAGTACTTC,TRBV7-9,-,few,TRBJ2-7
CASSLIRGGYTF,TGTGCCAGCAGCTTAATAAGGGGCGGCTACACCTTC,TRBV7-2,-,-,TRBJ1-2
CASSQIKAGGGYTQYF,TGTGCCAGCAGCCAGATTAAGGCTGGGGGGGGGTATACGCAGTATTTT,TRBV28,TRBD2,-,TRBJ2-3
CASSEAMGRQGIYTF,TGTGCCAGCAGTGAAGCCATGGGTAGACAGGGGATCTACACCTTC,TRBV6-1,TRBD1,-,TRBJ1-2
CASSQDGGYEQYF,TGTGCCAGCAGCCAAGACGGAGGTTACGAGCAGTACTTC,TRBV3-1/TRBV3-2,-,few,TRBJ2-7
CASSNGTGKTGELFF,TGTGCCAGCAGCAACGGGACAGGTAAGACCGGGGAGCTGTTTTTT,TRBV9,TRBD1,-,TRBJ2-2
CASRVAGGTGELFF,TGTGCCAGTAGAGTAGCGGGGGGAACCGGGGAGCTGTTTTTT,TRBV19,TRBD2,-,TRBJ2-2
CASSQDPSTGELFF,TGTGCCAGCAGCCAAGATCCCTCCACCGGGGAGCTGTTTTTT,TRBV3-1/TRBV3-2,-,-,TRBJ2-2
CASSDSKGRVPGIYQPQHF,TGCGCCAGCAGTGACTCGAAGGGGCGCGTTCCCGGAATTTATCAGCCCCAGCATTTT,TRBV10-2,-,-,TRBJ1-5
CASSLGTGGEQYF,TGTGCCAGCAGCTTGGGAACAGGGGGCGAGCAGTACTTC,TRBV5-5,TRBD1,-,TRBJ2-7
CASRPYSGSSYEQYF,TGTGCCAGCAGGCCCTATAGCGGGAGCTCCTACGAGCAGTACTTC,TRBV11-2,TRBD2,-,TRBJ2-7
CASSLTGTQITYNEQFF,TGTGCCAGCAGCCTCACAGGGACACAGATAACCTACAATGAGCAGTTCTTC,TRBV27,-,-,TRBJ2-1
CASSPGRGEQYF,TGTGCCAGCAGCCCCGGACGGGGTGAGCAGTACTTC,TRBV7-3,-,-,TRBJ2-7
CASSPSTVNYGYTF,TGTGCCAGCAGCCCCTCGACAGTTAACTATGGCTACACCTTC,TRBV2,-,-,TRBJ1-2
CAWSLPRTSGRAPDTQYF,TGTGCCTGGAGTCTCCCGAGGACTAGCGGGAGGGCCCCAGATACGCAGTATTTT,TRBV30,TRBD2,-,TRBJ2-3
CASSEYQPQHF,TGTGCCAGCAGTGAGTATCAGCCCCAGCATTTT,TRBV13,-,-,TRBJ1-5
CASSLDLAGNTGELFF,TGTGCCAGCAGCTTGGACCTAGCGGGAAACACCGGGGAGCTGTTTTTT,TRBV5-6,TRBD2,-,TRBJ2-2
CASSHRGQGQNEKLFF,TGCGCCAGCAGTCACCGAGGACAGGGCCAAAATGAAAAACTGTTTTTT,TRBV4-1,TRBD1,-,TRBJ1-4